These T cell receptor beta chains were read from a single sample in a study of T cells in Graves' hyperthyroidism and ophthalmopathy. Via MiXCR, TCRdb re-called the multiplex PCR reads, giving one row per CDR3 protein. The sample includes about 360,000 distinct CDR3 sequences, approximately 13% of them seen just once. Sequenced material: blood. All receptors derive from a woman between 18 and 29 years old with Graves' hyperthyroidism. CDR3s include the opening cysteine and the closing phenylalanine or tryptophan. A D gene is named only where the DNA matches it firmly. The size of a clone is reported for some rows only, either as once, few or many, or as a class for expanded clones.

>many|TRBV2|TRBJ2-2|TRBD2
CASTKEIAGDTGELFF
TGTGCCAGCACCAAGGAAATAGCGGGAGACACCGGGGAGCTGTTTTTT
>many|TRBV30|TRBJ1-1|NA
CAWSIGGRTEAFF
TGTGCCTGGTCAATTGGGGGTCGCACTGAAGCTTTCTTT
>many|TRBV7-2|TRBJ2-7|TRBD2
CASSLGSSGVYYEQYF
TGTGCCAGCAGCTTAGGATCTAGCGGGGTCTACTACGAGCAGTACTTC
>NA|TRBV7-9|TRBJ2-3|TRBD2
CASSRPSGRLSTDTQYF
TGTGCCAGCAGCCGCCCAAGCGGGAGGCTTAGCACAGATACGCAGTATTTT
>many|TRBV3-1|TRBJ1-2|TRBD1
CASSQGEQGRDGYTF
TGTGCCAGCAGCCAAGGGGAACAGGGGAGAGATGGCTACACCTTC
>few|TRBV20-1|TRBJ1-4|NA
CSAAHPWRANEKLFF
TGCAGTGCCGCGCACCCCTGGAGGGCTAATGAAAAACTGTTTTTT
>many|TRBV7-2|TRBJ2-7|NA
CATSSGFSYEQYF
TGTGCCACCAGTTCCGGCTTCTCCTACGAGCAGTACTTC
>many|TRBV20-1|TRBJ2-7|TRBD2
CSAREAGGPGYEQYF
TGCAGTGCTAGAGAAGCGGGAGGGCCGGGGTACGAGCAGTACTTC
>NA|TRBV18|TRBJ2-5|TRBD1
CASFPGGAGTQYF
TGTGCCAGCTTCCCAGGGGGCGCAGGGACCCAGTACTTC
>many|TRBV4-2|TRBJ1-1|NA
CASLGRSNTEAFF
TGTGCCAGCTTGGGACGCTCGAACACTGAAGCTTTCTTT
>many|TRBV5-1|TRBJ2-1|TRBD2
CASSLAGREGYEQFF
TGCGCCAGCAGCTTGGCGGGGCGGGAGGGCTATGAGCAGTTCTTC
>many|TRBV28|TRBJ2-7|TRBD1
CASRPSGTATYEQYF
TGTGCCAGCAGACCCTCCGGGACAGCTACCTACGAGCAGTACTTC
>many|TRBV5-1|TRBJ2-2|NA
CASSLVWNTGELFF
TGCGCCAGCAGCTTGGTCTGGAACACCGGGGAGCTGTTTTTT
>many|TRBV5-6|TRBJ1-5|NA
CASSIAYQPQHF
TGTGCCAGCAGCATCGCCTATCAGCCCCAGCATTTT
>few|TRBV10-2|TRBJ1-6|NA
CASSGESSYNSPLHF
TGCGCCAGCTCGGGGGAGAGTTCGTATAATTCACCCCTCCACTTT
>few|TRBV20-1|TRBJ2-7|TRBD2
CSASGGGAYEQYF
TGCAGTGCTAGCGGCGGGGGGGCCTACGAGCAGTACTTC
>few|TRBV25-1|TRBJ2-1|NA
CASSEPRGVSYNEQFF
TGTGCCAGCAGTGAACCCAGGGGAGTATCCTACAATGAGCAGTTCTTC
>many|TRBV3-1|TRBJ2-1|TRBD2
CASSQDLAGGPNEQFF
TGTGCCAGCAGCCAAGATCTAGCGGGGGGGCCTAATGAGCAGTTCTTC
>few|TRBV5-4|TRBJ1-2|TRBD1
CASSLEGQKIYGYTF
TGTGCCAGCAGCTTGGAGGGACAGAAAATATATGGCTACACCTTC
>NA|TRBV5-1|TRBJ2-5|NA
CASSFYGAAKTQYF
TGCGCCAGCAGCTTTTACGGGGCCGCGAAGACCCAGTACTTC
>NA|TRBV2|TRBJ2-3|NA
CASSAREPPTDTQYF
TGTGCCAGCAGTGCCCGGGAGCCCCCCACAGATACGCAGTATTTT
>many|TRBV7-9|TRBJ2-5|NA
CASSPDSSTGETQYF
TGTGCCAGCAGCCCAGACTCTTCCACAGGGGAGACCCAGTACTTC
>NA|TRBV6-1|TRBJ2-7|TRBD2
CASSMNGGAQSYEQYF
TGTGCCAGCAGCATGAACGGGGGGGCTCAAAGCTACGAGCAGTACTTC
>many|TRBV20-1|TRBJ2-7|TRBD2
CSATGTSGRFNEQYF
TGCAGTGCTACCGGGACTAGCGGGAGATTCAACGAGCAGTACTTC
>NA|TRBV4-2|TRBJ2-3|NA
CASSLKGRSTDTQYF
TGTGCCAGCAGCTTGAAGGGGAGAAGCACAGATACGCAGTATTTT
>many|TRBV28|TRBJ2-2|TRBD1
CASSFWDSNTGELFF
TGTGCCAGCAGTTTTTGGGACAGTAACACCGGGGAGCTGTTTTTT
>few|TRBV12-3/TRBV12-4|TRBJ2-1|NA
CASSPPHGQSSYNEQFF
TGTGCCAGCAGTCCCCCCCACGGGCAAAGCTCCTACAATGAGCAGTTCTTC
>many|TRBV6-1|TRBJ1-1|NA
CSGEMNTEAFF
TGTTCCGGGGAGATGAACACTGAAGCTTTCTTT
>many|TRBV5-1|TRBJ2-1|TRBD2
CASSLALRGNYNEQFF
TGCGCCAGCAGCTTGGCCTTGCGGGGGAACTACAATGAGCAGTTCTTC
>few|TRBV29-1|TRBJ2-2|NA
CSVARGDTGELFF
TGCAGCGTTGCCAGGGGGGACACCGGGGAGCTGTTTTTT
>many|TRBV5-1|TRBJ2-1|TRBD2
CASSLGTSGTGEQFF
TGCGCCAGCAGCTTGGGAACTAGCGGGACGGGTGAGCAGTTCTTC
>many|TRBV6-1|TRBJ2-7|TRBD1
CAIGQGGFYEQYF
TGTGCCATCGGACAAGGGGGCTTTTACGAGCAGTACTTC
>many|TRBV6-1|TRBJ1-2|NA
CAHTGAGVNGYTF
TGTGCCCATACGGGGGCAGGGGTAAATGGCTACACCTTC
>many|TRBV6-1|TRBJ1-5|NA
CASSAFSALGSWHF
TGTGCCAGCAGTGCCTTCTCTGCGTTGGGCAGCTGGCATTTT
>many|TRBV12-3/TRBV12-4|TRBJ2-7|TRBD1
CASKTRDRAYEQYF
TGTGCCAGCAAGACCCGGGACAGAGCCTACGAGCAGTACTTC
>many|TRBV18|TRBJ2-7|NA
CASSPSSGPYEQYF
TGTGCCAGCTCACCCTCATCGGGCCCCTACGAGCAGTACTTC